This TCR beta chain appears in the sequencing data of a study of cytomegalovirus exposure and HLA in healthy donors. Study-wide results and caveats: Most of the TCR beta V segments (in an earlier analysis) were productive either about 87% or about 30% of the time. The study carried out a later analysis of TCR beta sequences. It associated 15,000 to 20,000 of them with specific HLA alleles at a false discovery rate of 0.05. As a later analysis showed, a missense DCLRE1C variant was linked to trimming of TCR beta V- and J-genes. Across all donors, roughly uniform sequencing depth was an assumption of the presence/absence analyses.

The J segment lost 5 bases and the V segment lost 6 bases, leaving 6 bases of the junction unmatched. Per germline, CDR1 MNHNS and CDR2 SASEGT. This CDR3 has 13 amino acids. PCR primers comprised 60 Vbeta and 13 Jbeta primers. Sequenced by immunoSEQ multiplex PCR; TCRdb stores in-frame clones only, minus some. This sample has some 150,000 clones, with 70% to 80% found just once. A remark on this clone: The antigen is unknown.

The clonotype comes from a man aged 35-49 years in good health and CMV-seronegative. The rearrangement uses TRBV6-1 and TRBJ2-7, with 8 bases aligning to TRBD2. The sample comprised PBMCs. CDR3 amino acids: CASSIAGFNEQYF. CDR3 nucleotides: TGTGCCAGCAGCATAGCGGGATTTAACGAGCAGTACTTC.